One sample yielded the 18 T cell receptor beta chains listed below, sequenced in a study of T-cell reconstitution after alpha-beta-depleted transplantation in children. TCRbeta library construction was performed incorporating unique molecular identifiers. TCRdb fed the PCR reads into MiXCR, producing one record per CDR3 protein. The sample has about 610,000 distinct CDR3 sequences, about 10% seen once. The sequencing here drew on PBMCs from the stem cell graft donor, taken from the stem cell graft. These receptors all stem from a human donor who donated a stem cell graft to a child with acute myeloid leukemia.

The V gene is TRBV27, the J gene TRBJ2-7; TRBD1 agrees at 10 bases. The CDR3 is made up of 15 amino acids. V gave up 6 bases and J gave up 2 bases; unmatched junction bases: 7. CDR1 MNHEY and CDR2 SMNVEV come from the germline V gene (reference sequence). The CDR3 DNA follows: TGTGCCAGCAGCAAGACAGGGGGCCCGACCTACGAGCAGTACTTC. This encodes CASSKTGGPTYEQYF.

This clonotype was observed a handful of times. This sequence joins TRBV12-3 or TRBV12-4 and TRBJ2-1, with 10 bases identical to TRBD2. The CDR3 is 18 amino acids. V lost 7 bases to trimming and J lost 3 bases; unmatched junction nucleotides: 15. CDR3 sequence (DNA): TGTGCCAGCACCCCCCAAGCGGGAGGGCCGCTGGGCTACAATGAGCAGTTCTTC. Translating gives CASTPQAGGPLGYNEQFF.

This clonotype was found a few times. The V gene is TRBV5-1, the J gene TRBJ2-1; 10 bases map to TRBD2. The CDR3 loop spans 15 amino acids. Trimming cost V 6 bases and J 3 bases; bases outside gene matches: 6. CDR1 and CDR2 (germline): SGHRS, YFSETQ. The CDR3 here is CASTVTSGFYNEQFF. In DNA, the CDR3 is TGCGCCAGCACCGTGACTAGCGGGTTCTACAATGAGCAGTTCTTC.

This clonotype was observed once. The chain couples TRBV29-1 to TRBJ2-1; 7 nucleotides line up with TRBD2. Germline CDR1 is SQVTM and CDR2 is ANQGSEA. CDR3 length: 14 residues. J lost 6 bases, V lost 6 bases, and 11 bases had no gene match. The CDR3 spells CSVAVGGVSNEQFF. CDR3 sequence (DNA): TGCAGCGTGGCCGTTGGGGGGGTTAGCAATGAGCAGTTCTTC.

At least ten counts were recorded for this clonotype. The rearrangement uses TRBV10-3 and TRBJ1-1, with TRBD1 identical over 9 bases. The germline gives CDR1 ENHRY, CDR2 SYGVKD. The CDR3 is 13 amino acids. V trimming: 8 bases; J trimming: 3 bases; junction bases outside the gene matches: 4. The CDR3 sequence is CAILRDRDTEAFF. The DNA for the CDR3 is TGTGCCATCCTCAGGGACAGGGACACTGAAGCTTTCTTT.

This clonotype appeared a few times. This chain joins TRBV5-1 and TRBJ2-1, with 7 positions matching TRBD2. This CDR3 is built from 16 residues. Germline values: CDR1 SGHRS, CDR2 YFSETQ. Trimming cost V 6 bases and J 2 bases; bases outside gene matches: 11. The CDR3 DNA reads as TGCGCCAGCACCACTTGGGCTAGCGGTACCTACAATGAGCAGTTCTTC. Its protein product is CASTTWASGTYNEQFF.

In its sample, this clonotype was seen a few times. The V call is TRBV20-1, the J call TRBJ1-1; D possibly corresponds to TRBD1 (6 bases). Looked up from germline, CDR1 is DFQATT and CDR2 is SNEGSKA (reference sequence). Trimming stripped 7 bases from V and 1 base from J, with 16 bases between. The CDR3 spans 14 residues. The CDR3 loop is CSGASGQKNTEAFF. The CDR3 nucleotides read TGCAGTGGCGCCTCCGGACAGAAGAACACTGAAGCTTTCTTT.

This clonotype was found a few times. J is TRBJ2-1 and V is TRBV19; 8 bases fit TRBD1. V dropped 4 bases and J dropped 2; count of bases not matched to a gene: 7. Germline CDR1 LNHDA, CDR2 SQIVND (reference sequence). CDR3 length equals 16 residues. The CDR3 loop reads CASSTRQQGAYNEQFF. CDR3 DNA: TGTGCCAGTAGTACACGTCAACAGGGGGCCTACAATGAGCAGTTCTTC.

CDR3 sequence reads: CASSQDLFYNEQFF. DNA for the CDR3: TGTGCCAGCAGCCAAGATCTTTTCTACAATGAGCAGTTCTTC. The chain recombines TRBV4-2 with TRBJ2-1; D ambiguous. The germline V gene encodes CDR1 LGHNA and CDR2 YNFKEQ. Trimming left V 0 bases short and J 3 bases short, with 6 bases between. The CDR3 totals 14 residues.

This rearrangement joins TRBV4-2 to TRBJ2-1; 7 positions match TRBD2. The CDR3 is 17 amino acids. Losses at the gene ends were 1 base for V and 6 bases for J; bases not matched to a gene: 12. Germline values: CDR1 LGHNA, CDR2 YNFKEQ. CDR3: CASSQGFGAGESNEQFF. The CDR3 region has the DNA TGTGCCAGCAGCCAAGGATTTGGCGCGGGAGAAAGCAATGAGCAGTTCTTC.

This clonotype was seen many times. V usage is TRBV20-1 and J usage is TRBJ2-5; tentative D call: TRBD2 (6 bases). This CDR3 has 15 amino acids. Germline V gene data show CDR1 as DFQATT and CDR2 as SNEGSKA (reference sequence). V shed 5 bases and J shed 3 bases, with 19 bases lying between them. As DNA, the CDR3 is TGCAGTGCTCCTAACACAGCGGGCTCGAAAGAGACCCAGTACTTC. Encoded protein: CSAPNTAGSKETQYF.

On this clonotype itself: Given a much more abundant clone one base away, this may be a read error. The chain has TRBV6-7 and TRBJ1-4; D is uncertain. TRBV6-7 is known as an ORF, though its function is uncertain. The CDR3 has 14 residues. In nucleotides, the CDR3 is TGTACCAGCAGCCGGGAGACGGGGAATGAAAAACTGTTTTTT. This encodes CTSSRETGNEKLFF.

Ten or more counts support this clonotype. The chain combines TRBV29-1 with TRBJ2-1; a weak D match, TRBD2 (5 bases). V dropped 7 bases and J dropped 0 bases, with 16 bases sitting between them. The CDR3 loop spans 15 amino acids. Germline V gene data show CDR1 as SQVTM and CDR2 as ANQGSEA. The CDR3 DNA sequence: TGCAGCGCCTACCTTAGCGATAGCTCCTACAATGAGCAGTTCTTC. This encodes CSAYLSDSSYNEQFF.

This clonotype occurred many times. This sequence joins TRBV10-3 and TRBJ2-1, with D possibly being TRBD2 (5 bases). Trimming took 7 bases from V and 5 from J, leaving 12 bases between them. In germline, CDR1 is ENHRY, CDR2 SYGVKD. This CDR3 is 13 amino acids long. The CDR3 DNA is TGTGCCATCACTAGCAAAAGAGACAATGAGCAGTTCTTC. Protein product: CAITSKRDNEQFF.

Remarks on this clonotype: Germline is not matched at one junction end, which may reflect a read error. The CDR3 nucleotides are TGTGCCGGCAGCGTTCTAAAGACAGGGGGCAATGAGCAGTTCTTC. This encodes CAGSVLKTGGNEQFF. V and J are TRBV7-2 and TRBJ2-1; 9 nucleotides align to TRBD1. The CDR3 covers 15 residues. Germline-derived CDR1 and CDR2 are SGHTA and FQGNSA.

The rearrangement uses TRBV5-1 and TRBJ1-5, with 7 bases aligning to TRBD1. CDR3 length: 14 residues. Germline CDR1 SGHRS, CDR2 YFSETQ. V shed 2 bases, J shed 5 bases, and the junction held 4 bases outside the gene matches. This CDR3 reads CASSFQGGDQPQHF. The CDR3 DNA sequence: TGCGCCAGCAGCTTTCAGGGGGGCGATCAGCCCCAGCATTTT.

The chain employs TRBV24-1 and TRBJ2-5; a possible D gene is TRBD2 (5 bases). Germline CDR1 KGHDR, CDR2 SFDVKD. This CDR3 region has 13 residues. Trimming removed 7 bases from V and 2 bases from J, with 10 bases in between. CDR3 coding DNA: TGTGCCACCAGCGAGGGAGCTCAAGAGACCCAGTACTTC. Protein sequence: CATSEGAQETQYF.

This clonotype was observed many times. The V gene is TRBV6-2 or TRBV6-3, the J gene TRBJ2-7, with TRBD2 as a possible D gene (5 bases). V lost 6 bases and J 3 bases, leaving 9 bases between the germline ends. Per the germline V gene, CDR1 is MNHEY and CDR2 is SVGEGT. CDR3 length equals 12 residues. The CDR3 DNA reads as TGTGCCAGCAGCCAGAGGGTCTACGAGCAGTACTTC. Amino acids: CASSQRVYEQYF.